This T cell receptor beta chain was documented in a study of OX40 agonist ivuxolimab in advanced cancers. Study findings and constraints: The average count of expanded clones was higher among CD8+ T cells than among CD4+. At 0.1-3.0 mg/kg, partial responders had clonal expansion among the lowest observed.

V lost 2 bases, J lost 5 bases, and 2 bases stayed unmatched. Germline CDR1 reads SGDLS; CDR2 reads YYNGEE. The CDR3 runs to 15 residues. Clones were read by immunoSEQ multiplex PCR, and TCRdb kept only the in-frame ones, dropping some. Of 80,000 to 95,000 clones listed, 75% to 95% are singletons. About this clone itself: Its antigen is as yet unknown.

The sequencing here drew on CD4+ or CD8+ T cells sorted from blood, taken in a trial of the OX40 agonist ivuxolimab. The chain employs TRBV9 and TRBJ2-3; TRBD2 aligns across 13 bases. The origin of this receptor is an adult with an advanced solid tumor such as melanoma, head and neck, liver or kidney cancer. CDR3 residues: CASSVGTSGIDTQYF. As DNA, the CDR3 is TGTGCCAGCAGCGTGGGGACTAGCGGGATAGATACGCAGTATTTT.